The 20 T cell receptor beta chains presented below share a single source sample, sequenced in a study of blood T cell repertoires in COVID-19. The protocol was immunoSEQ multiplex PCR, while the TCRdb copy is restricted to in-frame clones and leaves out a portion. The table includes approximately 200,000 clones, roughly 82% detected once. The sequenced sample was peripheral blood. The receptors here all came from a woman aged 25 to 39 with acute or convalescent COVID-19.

CDR3 loop: CASSYLGVNTGELFF. CDR3 DNA: TGTGCCAGCAGTTACTTAGGGGTGAACACCGGGGAGCTGTTTTTT. J is TRBJ2-2 and V is TRBV6-5; D may be TRBD1 (5 bases). The CDR3 runs 15 residues. V dropped 1 base and J dropped 1 base, with 7 bases sitting between them. Germline V gene lookup returns CDR1 MNHEY and CDR2 SVGAGI.

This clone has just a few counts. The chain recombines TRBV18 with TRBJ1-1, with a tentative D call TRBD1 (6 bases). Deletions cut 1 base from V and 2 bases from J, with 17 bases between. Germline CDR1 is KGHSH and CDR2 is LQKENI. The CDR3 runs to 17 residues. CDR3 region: CASSPLPTDSLNTEAFF. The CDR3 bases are TGTGCCAGCTCACCACTTCCCACGGACAGTTTAAACACTGAAGCTTTCTTT.

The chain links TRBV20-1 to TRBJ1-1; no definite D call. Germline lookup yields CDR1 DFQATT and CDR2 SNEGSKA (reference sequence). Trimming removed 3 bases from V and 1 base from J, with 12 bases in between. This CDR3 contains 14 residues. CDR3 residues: CSASGARWNTEAFF. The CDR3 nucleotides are TGCAGTGCTAGTGGCGCACGCTGGAACACTGAAGCTTTCTTT.

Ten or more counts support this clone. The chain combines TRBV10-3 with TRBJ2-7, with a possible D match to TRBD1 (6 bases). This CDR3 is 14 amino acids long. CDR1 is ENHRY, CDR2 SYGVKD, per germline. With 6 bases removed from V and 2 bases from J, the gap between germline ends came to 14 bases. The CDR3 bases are TGTGCCATCAGGAGGGACACGACCACCTACGAGCAGTACTTC. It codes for CAIRRDTTTYEQYF.

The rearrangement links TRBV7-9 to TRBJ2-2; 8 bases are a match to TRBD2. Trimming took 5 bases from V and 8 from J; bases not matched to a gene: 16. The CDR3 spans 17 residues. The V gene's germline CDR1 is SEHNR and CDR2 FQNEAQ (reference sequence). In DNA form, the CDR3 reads TGTGCCAGCAGCCCTGCCGGGACTAGTTTTTTCCTAGGGGAGCTGTTTTTT. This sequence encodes CASSPAGTSFFLGELFF.

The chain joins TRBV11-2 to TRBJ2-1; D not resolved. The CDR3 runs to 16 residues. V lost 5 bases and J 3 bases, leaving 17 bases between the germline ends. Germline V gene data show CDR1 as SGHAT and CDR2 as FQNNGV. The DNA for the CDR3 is TGTGCCAGCAGCCCTTACTTAAACTTGAACTACAATGAGCAGTTCTTC. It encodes CASSPYLNLNYNEQFF.

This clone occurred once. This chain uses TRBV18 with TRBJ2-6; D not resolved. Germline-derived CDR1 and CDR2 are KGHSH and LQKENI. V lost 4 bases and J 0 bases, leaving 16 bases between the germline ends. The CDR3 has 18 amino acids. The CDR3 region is CASSQVALLGSGANVLTF. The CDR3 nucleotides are TGTGCCAGCTCACAAGTTGCGCTCCTAGGCTCTGGGGCCAACGTCCTGACTTTC.

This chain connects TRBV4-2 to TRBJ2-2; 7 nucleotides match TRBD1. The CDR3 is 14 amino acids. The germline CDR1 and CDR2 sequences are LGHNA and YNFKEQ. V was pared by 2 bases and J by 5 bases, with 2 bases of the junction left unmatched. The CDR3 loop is CASSQPTGTGELFF. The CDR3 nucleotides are TGTGCCAGCAGCCAACCGACAGGGACCGGGGAGCTGTTTTTT.

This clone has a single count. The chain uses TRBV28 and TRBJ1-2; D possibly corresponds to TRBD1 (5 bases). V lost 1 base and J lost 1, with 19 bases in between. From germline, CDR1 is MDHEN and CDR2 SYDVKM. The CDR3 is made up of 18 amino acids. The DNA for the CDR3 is TGTGCCAGCAGTTTATTCGTAGTTGGCAGGGTCCGTAACTATGGCTACACCTTC. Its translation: CASSLFVVGRVRNYGYTF.

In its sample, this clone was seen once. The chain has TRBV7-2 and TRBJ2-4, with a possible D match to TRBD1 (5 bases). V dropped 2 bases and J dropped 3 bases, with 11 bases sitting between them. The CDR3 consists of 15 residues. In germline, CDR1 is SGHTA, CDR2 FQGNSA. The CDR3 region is CASSLYKGNKNIQYF. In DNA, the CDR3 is TGTGCCAGCAGCTTATACAAGGGGAACAAAAACATTCAGTACTTC. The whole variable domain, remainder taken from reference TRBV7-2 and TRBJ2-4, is GAGVSQSPSNKVTEKGKDVELRCDPISGHTALYWYRQSLGQGLEFLIYFQGNSAPDKSGLPSDRFSAERTGGSVSTLTIQRTQQEDSAVYLCASSLYKGNKNIQYFGAGTRLSVL.

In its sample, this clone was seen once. CDR3 sequence (DNA): TGCAGTTGCCGCAGGGGAAACACTGAAGCTTTCTTT. Encoded protein: CSCRRGNTEAFF. The chain links TRBV29-1 to TRBJ1-1, with D possibly matching TRBD1 (6 bases). Germline lookup yields CDR1 SQVTM and CDR2 ANQGSEA. The CDR3 sequence is 12 residues long.

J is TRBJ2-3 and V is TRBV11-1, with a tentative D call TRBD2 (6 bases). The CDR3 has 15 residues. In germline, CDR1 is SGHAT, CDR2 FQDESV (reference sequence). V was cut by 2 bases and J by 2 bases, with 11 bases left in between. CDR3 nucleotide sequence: TGTGCCAGCAGCTTATCCCTAGCGTACACAGATACGCAGTATTTT. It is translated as CASSLSLAYTDTQYF.

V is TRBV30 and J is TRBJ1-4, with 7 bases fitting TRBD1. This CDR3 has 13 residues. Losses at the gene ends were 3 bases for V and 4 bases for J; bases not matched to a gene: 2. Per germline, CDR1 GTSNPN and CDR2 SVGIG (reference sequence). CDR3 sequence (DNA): TGTGCCTGGAGGGACAGGATTAATGAAAAACTGTTTTTT. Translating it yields CAWRDRINEKLFF.

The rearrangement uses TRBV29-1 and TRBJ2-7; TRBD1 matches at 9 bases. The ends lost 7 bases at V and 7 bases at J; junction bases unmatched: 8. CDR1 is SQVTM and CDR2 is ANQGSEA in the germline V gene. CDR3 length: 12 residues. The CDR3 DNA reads TGCAGCGGGCAGGGACAGGGTGGTGAGCAGTACTTC. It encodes CSGQGQGGEQYF.

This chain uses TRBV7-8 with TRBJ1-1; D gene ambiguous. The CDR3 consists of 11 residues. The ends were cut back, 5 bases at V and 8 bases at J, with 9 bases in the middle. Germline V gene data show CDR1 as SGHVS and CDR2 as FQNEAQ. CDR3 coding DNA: TGTGCCAGCAGCCCCAAGAGGGAAGCTTTCTTT. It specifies CASSPKREAFF.

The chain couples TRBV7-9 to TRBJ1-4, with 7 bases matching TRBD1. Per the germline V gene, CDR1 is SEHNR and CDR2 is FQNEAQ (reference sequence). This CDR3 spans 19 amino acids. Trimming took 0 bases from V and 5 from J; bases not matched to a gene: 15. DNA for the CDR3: TGTGCCAGCAGCTTAGCGGACAGGTTAAGGCCCTCTGAAAATGAAAAACTGTTTTTT. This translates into CASSLADRLRPSENEKLFF.

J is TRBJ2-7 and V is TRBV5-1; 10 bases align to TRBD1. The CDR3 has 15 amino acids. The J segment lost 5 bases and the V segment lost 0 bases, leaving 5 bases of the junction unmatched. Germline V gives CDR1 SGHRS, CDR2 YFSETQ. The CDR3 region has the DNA TGCGCCAGCAGCTTGGGACAGGGGGCCTCTGACGAGCAGTACTTC. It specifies CASSLGQGASDEQYF.

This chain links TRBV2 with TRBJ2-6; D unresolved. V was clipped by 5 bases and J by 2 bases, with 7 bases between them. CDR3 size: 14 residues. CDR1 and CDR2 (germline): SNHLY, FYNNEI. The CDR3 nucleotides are TGTGCCAGCAGTCCAACAGCTGGGGCCAACGTCCTGACTTTC. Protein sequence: CASSPTAGANVLTF.

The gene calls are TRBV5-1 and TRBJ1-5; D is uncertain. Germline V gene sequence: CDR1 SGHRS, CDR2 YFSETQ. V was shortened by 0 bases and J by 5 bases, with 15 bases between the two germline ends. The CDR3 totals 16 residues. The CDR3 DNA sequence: TGCGCCAGCAGCTTGGAAGGGAGACGGGAAGATCAGCCCCAGCATTTT. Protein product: CASSLEGRREDQPQHF.

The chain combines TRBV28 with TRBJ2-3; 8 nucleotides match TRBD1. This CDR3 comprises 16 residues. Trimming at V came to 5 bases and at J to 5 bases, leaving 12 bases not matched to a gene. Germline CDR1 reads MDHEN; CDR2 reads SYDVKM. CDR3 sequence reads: CASSPPGTGRLDTQYF. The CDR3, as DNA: TGTGCCAGCAGTCCCCCCGGGACAGGACGATTAGATACGCAGTATTTT.